This is a list of T cell receptor beta chains from one sample in a study of blood T cell repertoires in COVID-19. The protocol was immunoSEQ multiplex PCR, while the TCRdb copy is restricted to in-frame clones and leaves out a portion. The sample lists 140,000 or so clones, around nine tenths occurring once. Sequencing was performed on peripheral blood. These receptors came from a woman aged 45-65 years with active or convalescent COVID-19. Each CDR3 is given with its conserved first and last residue. Each record gives: clone size, J gene, D gene, V gene, CDR3 protein, CDR3 DNA. The D gene is left open where the match is weak. Only some rows state a clone size, as once, few, many or a class for expanded clones.

NA TRBJ1-6 NA TRBV5-1 CASSLVPDSSYNSPLHF TGCGCCAGCAGCTTGGTTCCGGACAGCTCCTATAATTCACCCCTCCACTTT
NA TRBJ1-2 NA TRBV28 CASSLRRGVGGYTF TGTGCCAGCAGTTTACGACGGGGGGTAGGAGGCTACACCTTC
NA TRBJ2-1 TRBD2 TRBV7-3 CASSLSSGGARYNEQFF TGTGCCAGCAGCTTATCTAGCGGGGGGGCTAGATACAATGAGCAGTTCTTC
NA TRBJ2-6 NA TRBV28 CASSLPGDGANVLTF TGTGCCAGCAGTTTACCAGGGGACGGGGCCAACGTCCTGACTTTC
NA TRBJ2-1 NA TRBV7-6 CASSLAYSGGHNEQFF TGTGCCAGCAGCTTAGCTTACTCCGGGGGGCACAATGAGCAGTTCTTC
NA TRBJ2-6 NA TRBV6-6 CASFAGANVLTF TGTGCCAGTTTCGCTGGGGCCAACGTTCTGACTTTC
NA TRBJ1-2 TRBD1 TRBV5-6 CASSGGQEINYGYTF TGTGCCAGCAGCGGGGGACAGGAGATTAACTATGGCTACACCTTC
NA TRBJ1-3 NA TRBV6-6 CASSRFDGASGNTIYF TGTGCCAGCAGTCGATTCGACGGAGCATCTGGAAACACCATATATTTT
NA TRBJ2-7 NA TRBV3-1/TRBV3-2 CASSQENLAGQPPPYEQYF TGTGCCAGCAGCCAAGAAAATTTGGCTGGACAGCCTCCGCCCTACGAGCAGTACTTC
NA TRBJ2-2 NA TRBV7-9 CASSPTRGLLVNTGELFF TGTGCCAGCAGCCCCACCCGGGGGTTGCTTGTTAACACCGGGGAGCTGTTTTTT
NA TRBJ2-2 NA TRBV5-1 CASSLYGELFF TGCGCCAGCAGCTTGTATGGGGAGCTGTTTTTT
NA TRBJ1-1 TRBD1 TRBV16 CASSQVQGDTEAFF TGTGCCAGCAGCCAAGTCCAGGGGGACACTGAAGCTTTCTTT
NA TRBJ2-6 NA TRBV3-1/TRBV3-2 CASSHARLGANVLTF TGTGCCAGCAGCCATGCGCGTTTAGGGGCCAACGTCCTGACTTTC
few TRBJ1-2 TRBD1 TRBV11-2 CASSIGTGRGHGYTF TGTGCCAGCAGCATCGGGACAGGGCGTGGGCATGGCTACACCTTC
NA TRBJ1-5 NA TRBV28 CASRVSLNQPQHF TGTGCCAGCAGGGTAAGCTTGAATCAGCCCCAGCATTTT